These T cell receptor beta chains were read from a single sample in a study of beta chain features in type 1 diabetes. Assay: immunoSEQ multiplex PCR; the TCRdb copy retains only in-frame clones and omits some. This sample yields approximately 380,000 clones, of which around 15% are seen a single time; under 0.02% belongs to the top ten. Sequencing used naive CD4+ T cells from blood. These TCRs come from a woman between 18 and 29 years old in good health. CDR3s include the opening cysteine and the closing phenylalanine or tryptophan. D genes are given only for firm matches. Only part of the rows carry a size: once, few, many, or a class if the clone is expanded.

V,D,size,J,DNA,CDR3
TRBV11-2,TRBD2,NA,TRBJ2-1,TGTGCCAGCAAGGGACTAGCGGGGCCCAGGGAGCAGTTCTTC,CASKGLAGPREQFF
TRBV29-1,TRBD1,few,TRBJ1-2,TGCAGCGTAGGACAGGGGACTAACTATGGCTACACCTTC,CSVGQGTNYGYTF
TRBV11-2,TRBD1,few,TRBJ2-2,TGTGCCAGCAGTTCGCAGGGGGTCACCGGGGAGCTGTTTTTT,CASSSQGVTGELFF
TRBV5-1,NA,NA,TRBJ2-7,TGCGCCAGCAGCTTGGTCGGGGGTACCTACGAGCAGTACTTC,CASSLVGGTYEQYF
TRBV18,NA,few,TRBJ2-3,TGTGCCAGCTCTCCAGTATTGACACCTAGCACAGATACGCAGTATTTT,CASSPVLTPSTDTQYF
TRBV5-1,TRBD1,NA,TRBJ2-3,TGCGCCAGCAGCTTGGAGGGACAGGGAGCAGATACGCAGTATTTT,CASSLEGQGADTQYF
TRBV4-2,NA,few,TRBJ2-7,TGTGCCAGCAGCCTCCGATTCGGGGAAAGCGAGCAGTACTTC,CASSLRFGESEQYF
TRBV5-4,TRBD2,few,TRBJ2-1,TGTGCCAGCAGCTTGACGGGGGGCTCCTACAATGAGCAGTTCTTC,CASSLTGGSYNEQFF
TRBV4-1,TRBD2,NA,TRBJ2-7,TGCGCCAGCAGCCAAGGACTAGCGGGCTACGAGCAGTACTTC,CASSQGLAGYEQYF
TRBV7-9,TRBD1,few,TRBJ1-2,TGTGCCAGCAGCGCCCAAGGGGGCGCTGGGTGGAATGGCTACACCTTC,CASSAQGGAGWNGYTF
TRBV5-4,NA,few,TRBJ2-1,TGTGCCAGCAGCTCTAGAGGAACCCCGGATCATGAGCAGTTCTTC,CASSSRGTPDHEQFF
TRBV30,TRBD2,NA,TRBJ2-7,TGTGCCTGGAGTAAGGGCCCAGCGGGAGGGCCTCGCGAGCAGTACTTC,CAWSKGPAGGPREQYF
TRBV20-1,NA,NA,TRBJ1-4,TGCAGTGCTACAAAACGGGAAAAACTGTTTTTT,CSATKREKLFF
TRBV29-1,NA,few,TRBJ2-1,TGCAGCGGAAGATCGAGCTCCTACAATGAGCAGTTCTTC,CSGRSSSYNEQFF
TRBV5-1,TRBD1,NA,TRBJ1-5,TGCGCCAGCAGTGAACAGGGGGTGAGCAATCAGCCCCAGCATTTT,CASSEQGVSNQPQHF
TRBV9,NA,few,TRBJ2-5,TGTGCCAGCAGCGTAAGGGCAGGGCAAGAGACCCAGTACTTC,CASSVRAGQETQYF
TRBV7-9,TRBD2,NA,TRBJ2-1,TGTGCCAGCAGCTTGACTAGCGGGAACTACAATGAGCAGTTCTTC,CASSLTSGNYNEQFF
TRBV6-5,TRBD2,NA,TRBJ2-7,TGTGCCAGCAGTTACTCAGATTCGGGAGGCTCCTACGAGCAGTACTTC,CASSYSDSGGSYEQYF
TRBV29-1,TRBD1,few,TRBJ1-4,TGCAGCGTGTGGGGACAGGGGCATGAAAAACTGTTTTTT,CSVWGQGHEKLFF
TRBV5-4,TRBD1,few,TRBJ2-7,TGTGCCAGCAGCTTCGACAGGGGGGACTACGAGCAGTACTTC,CASSFDRGDYEQYF
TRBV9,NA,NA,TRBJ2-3,TGTGCCAGCAGCCTCCCAGGGGCGGCTACGCAGTATTTT,CASSLPGAATQYF
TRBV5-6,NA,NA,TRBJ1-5,TGTGCCAGCAGCTTGGACCAGGGAGGGCAACGAAATCAGCCCCAGCATTTT,CASSLDQGGQRNQPQHF
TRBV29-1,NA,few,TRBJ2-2,TGCAGCGTTGCGAGGCAGGACATAGAAGGGGAGCTGTTTTTT,CSVARQDIEGELFF
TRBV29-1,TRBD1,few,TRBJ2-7,TGCAGCGCTATCCCGGGACAGGGCACCTACGAGCAGTACTTC,CSAIPGQGTYEQYF
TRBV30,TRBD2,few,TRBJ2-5,TGTGCCTGGATTCCCGGACTAGCGGGAGGAGAGACCCAGTACTTC,CAWIPGLAGGETQYF
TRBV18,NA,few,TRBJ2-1,TGTGCCAGCTCATTTAGCGGATCCTACAATGAGCAGTTCTTC,CASSFSGSYNEQFF
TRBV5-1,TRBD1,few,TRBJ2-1,TGCGCCAGCAGCTTGACAGGGGCCAATGAGCAGTTCTTC,CASSLTGANEQFF
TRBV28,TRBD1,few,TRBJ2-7,TGTGCCAGCAGTGCACAGGGGACCGAGCAGTACTTC,CASSAQGTEQYF
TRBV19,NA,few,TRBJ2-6,TGTGCCAGCTTAGGACGGGGCTCTGGGGCCAACGTCCTGACTTTC,CASLGRGSGANVLTF
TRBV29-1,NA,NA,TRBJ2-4,TGCAGCGTTGCTAGGGGGCGCGGGGACATTCAGTACTTC,CSVARGRGDIQYF
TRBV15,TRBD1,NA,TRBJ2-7,TGTGCCACCAGCAGAGTTTCAAGGGGGCACGAGCAGTACTTC,CATSRVSRGHEQYF
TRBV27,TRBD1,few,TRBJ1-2,TGTGCCAGCAGTACTCAGACAGGGGGGGTCTATGGCTACACCTTC,CASSTQTGGVYGYTF